This T cell receptor (beta chain) appears in the sequencing data of a study of blood T cell repertoires in COVID-19. On the study more broadly: Samples came from the United States, Italy and Spain, spanning acute and convalescent COVID-19. The analysed material was cDNA or gDNA that came from T cells, B-cell-depleted T cells, or PBMCs.

Clones were read by immunoSEQ multiplex PCR, and TCRdb kept only the in-frame ones, dropping some. The repertoire holds 190,000 or so clones, with around 90% as singletons. The germline CDR1 and CDR2 sequences are MNHEY and SMNVEV (reference sequence). This CDR3 has 16 residues. J was trimmed by 9 bases and V by 0 bases; bases with no gene match: 8. The receptor was derived from a man between 50 and 59 years old with acute or convalescent COVID-19. The sample was peripheral blood. J is TRBJ1-6 and V is TRBV27; 7 nucleotides align to TRBD1. CDR3 coding DNA: TGTGCCAGCAGTTTATCGAGGCAGGGGGGTCGTTCACCCCTCCACTTT. Protein: CASSLSRQGGRSPLHF.